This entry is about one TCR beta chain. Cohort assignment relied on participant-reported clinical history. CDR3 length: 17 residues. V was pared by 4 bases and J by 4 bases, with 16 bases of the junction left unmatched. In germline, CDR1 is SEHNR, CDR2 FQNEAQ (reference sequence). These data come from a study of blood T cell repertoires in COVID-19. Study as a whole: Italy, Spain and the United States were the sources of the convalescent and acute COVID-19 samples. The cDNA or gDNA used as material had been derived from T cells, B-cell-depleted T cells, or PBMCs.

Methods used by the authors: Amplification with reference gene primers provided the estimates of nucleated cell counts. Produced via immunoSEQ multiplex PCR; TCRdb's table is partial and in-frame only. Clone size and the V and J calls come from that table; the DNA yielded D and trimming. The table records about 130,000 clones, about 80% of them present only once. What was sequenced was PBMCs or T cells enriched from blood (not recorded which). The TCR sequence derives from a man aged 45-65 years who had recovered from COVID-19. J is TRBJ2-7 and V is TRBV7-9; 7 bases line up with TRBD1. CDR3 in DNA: TGTGCCAGCAGCTCGGATAGGAGGCGCAGGGGGAATTACGAGCAGTACTTC. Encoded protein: CASSSDRRRRGNYEQYF. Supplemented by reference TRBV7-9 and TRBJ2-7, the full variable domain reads DTGVSQNPRHKITKRGQNVTFRCDPISEHNRLYWYRQTLGQGPEFLTYFQNEAQLEKSRLLSDRFSAERPKGSFSTLEIQRTEQGDSAMYLCASSSDRRRRGNYEQYFGPGTRLTVT.